Reported below is one TCR beta chain. This sample was taken from a study of blood T cell repertoires in COVID-19. For the study at large: Sites in the United States, Italy and Spain provided acute and convalescent COVID-19 samples. PBMCs, B-cell-depleted T cells, or T cells were the source of the cDNA or gDNA that made up the material.

Per the original methods: Researchers report that nucleated cell counts were estimated from reference gene primer amplification. Clones were sequenced by immunoSEQ multiplex PCR, and TCRdb holds only the in-frame ones, with some missing. V and J calls plus clone size are reproduced from that table; the DNA served to infer D and trimming. In the table there are roughly 330,000 clones, roughly 90% of which are singletons. V gave up 8 bases and J gave up 5 bases, with 16 bases separating them. The CDR3 extends over 13 amino acids. Germline CDR1 ENHRY, CDR2 SYGVKD. Input material: peripheral blood. The TCR originated in a man aged 18 to 30 who had recovered from COVID-19. The chain recombines TRBV10-3 with TRBJ2-7; D possibly corresponds to TRBD1 (6 bases). The CDR3 loop is CAIAGTLLDEQYF. The CDR3 DNA follows: TGTGCCATCGCCGGGACACTTCTGGACGAGCAGTACTTC.